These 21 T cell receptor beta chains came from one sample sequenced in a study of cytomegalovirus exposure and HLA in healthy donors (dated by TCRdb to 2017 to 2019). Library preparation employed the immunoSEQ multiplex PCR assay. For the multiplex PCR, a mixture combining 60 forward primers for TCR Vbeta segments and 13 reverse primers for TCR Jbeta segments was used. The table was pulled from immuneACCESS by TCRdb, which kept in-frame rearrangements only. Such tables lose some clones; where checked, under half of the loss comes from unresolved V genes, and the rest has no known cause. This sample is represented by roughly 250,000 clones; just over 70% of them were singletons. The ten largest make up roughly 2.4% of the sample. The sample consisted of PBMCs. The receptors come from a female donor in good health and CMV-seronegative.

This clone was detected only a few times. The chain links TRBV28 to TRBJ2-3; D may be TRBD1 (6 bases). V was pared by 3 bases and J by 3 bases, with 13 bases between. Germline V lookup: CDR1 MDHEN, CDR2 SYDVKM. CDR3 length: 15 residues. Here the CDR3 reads CASSFLRQGTDTQYF. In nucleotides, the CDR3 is TGTGCCAGCAGTTTCCTAAGGCAGGGGACAGATACGCAGTATTTT.

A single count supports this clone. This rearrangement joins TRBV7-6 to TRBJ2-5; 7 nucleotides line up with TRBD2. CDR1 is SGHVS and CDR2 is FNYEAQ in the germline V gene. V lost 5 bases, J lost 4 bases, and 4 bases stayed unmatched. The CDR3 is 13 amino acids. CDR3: CASSPSGAETQYF. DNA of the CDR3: TGTGCCAGCAGCCCCAGCGGGGCAGAGACCCAGTACTTC.

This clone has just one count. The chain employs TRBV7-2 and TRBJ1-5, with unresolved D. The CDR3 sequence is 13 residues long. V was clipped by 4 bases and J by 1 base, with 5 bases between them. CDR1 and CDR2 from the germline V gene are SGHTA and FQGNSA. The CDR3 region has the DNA TGTGCCAGCAGCTCGGAGAGCAATCAGCCCCAGCATTTT. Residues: CASSSESNQPQHF.

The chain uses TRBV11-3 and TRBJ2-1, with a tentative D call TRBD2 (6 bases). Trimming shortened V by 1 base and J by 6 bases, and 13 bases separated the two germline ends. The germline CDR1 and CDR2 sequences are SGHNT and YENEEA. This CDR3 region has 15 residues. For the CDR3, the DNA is TGTGCCAGCAGCTTAGGTCTAGCGAGCACCAATGAGCAGTTCTTC. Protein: CASSLGLASTNEQFF.

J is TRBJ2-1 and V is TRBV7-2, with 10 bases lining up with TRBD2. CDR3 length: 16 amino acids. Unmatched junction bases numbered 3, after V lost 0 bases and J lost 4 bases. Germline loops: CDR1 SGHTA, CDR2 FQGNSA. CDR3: CASSLAAGGPYNEQFF. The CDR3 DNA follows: TGTGCCAGCAGCTTAGCAGCGGGAGGGCCTTACAATGAGCAGTTCTTC.

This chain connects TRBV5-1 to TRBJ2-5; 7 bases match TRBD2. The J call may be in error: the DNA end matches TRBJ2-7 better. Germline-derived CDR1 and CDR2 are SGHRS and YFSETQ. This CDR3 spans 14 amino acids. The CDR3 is CASSLTSAPYEQYF. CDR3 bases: TGCGCCAGCAGCTTGACTAGCGCACCCTACGAGCAGTACTTC.

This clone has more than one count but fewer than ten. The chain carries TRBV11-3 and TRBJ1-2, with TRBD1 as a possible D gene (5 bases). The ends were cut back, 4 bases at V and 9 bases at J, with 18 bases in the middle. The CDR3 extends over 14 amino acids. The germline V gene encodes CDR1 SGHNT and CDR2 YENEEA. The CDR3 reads CASSWERGQGSYTF. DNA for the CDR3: TGTGCCAGCAGCTGGGAAAGGGGTCAAGGGAGCTACACCTTC.

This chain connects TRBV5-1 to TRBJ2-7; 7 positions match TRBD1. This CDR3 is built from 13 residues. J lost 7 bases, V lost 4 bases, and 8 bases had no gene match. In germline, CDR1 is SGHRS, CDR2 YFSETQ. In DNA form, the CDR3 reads TGCGCCAGCAGCCAAGACAGGGTAGAGGAGCAGTACTTC. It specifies CASSQDRVEEQYF.

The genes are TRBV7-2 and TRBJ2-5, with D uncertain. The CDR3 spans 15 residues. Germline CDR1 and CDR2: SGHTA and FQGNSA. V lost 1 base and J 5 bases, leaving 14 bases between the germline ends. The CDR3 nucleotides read TGTGCCAGCAGCTTAGGAACCAGTTACACGGAGACCCAGTACTTC. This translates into CASSLGTSYTETQYF. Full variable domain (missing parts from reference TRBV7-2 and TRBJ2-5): GAGVSQSPSNKVTEKGKDVELRCDPISGHTALYWYRQSLGQGLEFLIYFQGNSAPDKSGLPSDRFSAERTGGSVSTLTIQRTQQEDSAVYLCASSLGTSYTETQYFGPGTRLLVL.

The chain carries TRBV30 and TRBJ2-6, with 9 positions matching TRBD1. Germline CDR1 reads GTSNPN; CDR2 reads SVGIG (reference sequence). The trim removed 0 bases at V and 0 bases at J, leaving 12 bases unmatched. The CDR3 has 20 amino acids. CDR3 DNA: TGTGCCTGGAGTGTACCTCCGGGACAGGGATCCATCTCTGGGGCCAACGTCCTGACTTTC. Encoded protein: CAWSVPPGQGSISGANVLTF.

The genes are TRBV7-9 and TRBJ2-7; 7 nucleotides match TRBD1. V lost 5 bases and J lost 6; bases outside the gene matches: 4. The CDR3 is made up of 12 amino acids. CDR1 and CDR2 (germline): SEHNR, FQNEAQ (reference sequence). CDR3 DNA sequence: TGTGCCAGCAGCCCTGCAGGGGGCGAGCAGTACTTC. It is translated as CASSPAGGEQYF.

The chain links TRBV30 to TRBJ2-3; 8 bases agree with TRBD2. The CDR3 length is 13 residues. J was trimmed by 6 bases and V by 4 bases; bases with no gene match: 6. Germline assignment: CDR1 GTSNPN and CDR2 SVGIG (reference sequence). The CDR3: CAWTPGTSDTQYF. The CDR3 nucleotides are TGTGCCTGGACCCCGGGGACTAGTGATACGCAGTATTTT. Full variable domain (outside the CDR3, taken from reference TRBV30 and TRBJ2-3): SQTIHQWPATLVQPVGSPLSLECTVEGTSNPNLYWYRQAAGRGLQLLFYSVGIGQISSEVPQNLSASRPQDRQFILSSKKLLLSDSGFYLCAWTPGTSDTQYFGPGTRLTVL.

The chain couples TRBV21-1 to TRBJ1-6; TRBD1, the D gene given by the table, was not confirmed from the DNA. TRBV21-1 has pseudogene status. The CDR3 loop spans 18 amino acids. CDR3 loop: CASSKARGTGVYNSPLHF. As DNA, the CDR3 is TGTGCCAGCAGCAAAGCGCGTGGGACAGGGGTCTATAATTCACCCCTCCACTTT.

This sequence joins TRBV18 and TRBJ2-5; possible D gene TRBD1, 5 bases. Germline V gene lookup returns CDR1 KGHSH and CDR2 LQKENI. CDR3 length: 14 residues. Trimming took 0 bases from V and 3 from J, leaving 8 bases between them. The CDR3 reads CASSPPQAEETQYF. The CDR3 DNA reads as TGTGCCAGCTCACCACCACAGGCAGAAGAGACCCAGTACTTC.

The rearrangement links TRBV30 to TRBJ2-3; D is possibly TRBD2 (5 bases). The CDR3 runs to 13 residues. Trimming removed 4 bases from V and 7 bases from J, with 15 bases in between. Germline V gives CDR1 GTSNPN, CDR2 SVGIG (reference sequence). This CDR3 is CAWTNPRRHTQYF. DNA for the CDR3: TGTGCCTGGACCAACCCCCGGAGGCATACGCAGTATTTT.

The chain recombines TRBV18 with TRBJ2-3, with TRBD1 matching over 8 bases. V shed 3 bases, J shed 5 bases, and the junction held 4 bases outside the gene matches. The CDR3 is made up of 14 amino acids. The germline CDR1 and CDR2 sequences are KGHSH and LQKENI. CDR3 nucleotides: TGTGCCAGCTCACCCGGACAGGGAATAGATACGCAGTATTTT. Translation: CASSPGQGIDTQYF.

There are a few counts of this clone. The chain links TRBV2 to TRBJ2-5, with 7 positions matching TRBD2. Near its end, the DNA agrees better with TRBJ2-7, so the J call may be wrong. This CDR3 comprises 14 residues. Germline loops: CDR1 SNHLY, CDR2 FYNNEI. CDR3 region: CASSGGGTPLEQYF. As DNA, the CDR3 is TGTGCCAGCAGTGGGGGGGGGACCCCCCTCGAGCAGTACTTC.

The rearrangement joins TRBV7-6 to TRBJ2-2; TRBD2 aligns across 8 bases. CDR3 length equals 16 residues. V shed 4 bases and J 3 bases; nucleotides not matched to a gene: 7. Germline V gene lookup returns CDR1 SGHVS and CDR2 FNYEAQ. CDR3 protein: CASSSQAGAYTGELFF. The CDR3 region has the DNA TGTGCCAGCAGCTCTCAAGCGGGGGCGTACACCGGGGAGCTGTTTTTT.

CDR3 nucleotide sequence: TGCGCCAGCAGCTTGCCCGGTTACGAGCAGTACTTC. This codes for CASSLPGYEQYF. The V call is TRBV5-1, the J call TRBJ2-7; no clear D. CDR1 SGHRS and CDR2 YFSETQ come from the germline V gene. The length of the CDR3 is 12 residues. V was trimmed by 1 base and J by 4 bases, leaving 6 bases between them.

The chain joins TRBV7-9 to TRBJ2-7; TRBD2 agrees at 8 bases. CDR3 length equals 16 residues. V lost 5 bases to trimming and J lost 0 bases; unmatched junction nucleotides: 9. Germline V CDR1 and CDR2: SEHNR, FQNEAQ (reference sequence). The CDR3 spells CASSPTRGGSSYEQYF. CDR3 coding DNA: TGTGCCAGCAGCCCTACTCGGGGGGGCAGCTCCTACGAGCAGTACTTC.

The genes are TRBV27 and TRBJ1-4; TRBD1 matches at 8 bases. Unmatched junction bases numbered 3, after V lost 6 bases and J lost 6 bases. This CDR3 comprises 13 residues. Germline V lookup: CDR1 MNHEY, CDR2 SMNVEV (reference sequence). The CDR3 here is CASRTTGDEKLFF. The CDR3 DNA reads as TGTGCCAGCAGGACGACAGGGGATGAAAAACTGTTTTTT.